This T cell receptor beta chain was captured in a study of T and B cells in COVID-19 patients (dated by TCRdb to between 2020 and 2021). Context from the whole study: In this study, adaptive immunity was profiled in COVID-19 patients who either had active infection or had recovered, using TRB and IGH repertoire sequencing of peripheral blood. In the active-infection cohort, about 65% of the 20 patients were critically ill and required mechanical ventilation or ECMO. The recovered cohort had a median age of about 34 years, compared with about 70 years in the active-infection cohort. A recovered cohort comprised around 18 patients contributing approximately 22 samples, mostly after mild to moderate COVID-19 managed as outpatients. The repository of TCR and BCR sequences included roughly 70 time points from about 40 patients, and more than 7 million TCR sequences were analysed. Two patients were in both the active and recovered cohorts because samples existed from active disease and from after recovery. As many as 9 follow-up blood samples were collected from each patient, and in some individuals these samples spanned different disease stages. For the repertoire analyses, the comparison was an age-matched reference group of under 50 healthy donors who were negative for COVID-19 antibodies. In the active-infection cohort, about 90% of the roughly 20 patients had comorbidities linked to unfavorable COVID-19 outcome.

Sequenced using an Illumina MiSeq. TRB rearrangements were amplified by multiplex PCR with BIOMED2 TRB-A/B primer pools. Two consecutive PCRs added Illumina-compatible adapters and 7-nucleotide sample barcodes to the amplicons. All library PCRs used Phusion HS II polymerase. Amplicons were purified from gel with the NucleoSpin Gel and PCR Clean-up kit, quantified on Qubit, and pooled at 3.5 to 4.5 nM. Before Illumina next-generation sequencing, the quality of the amplicon pool was assessed on an Agilent 2100 Bioanalyzer. In the authors' own workflow: TRB rearrangements were annotated with MiXCR 3.0.8 using the default MiXCR reference library. Non-productive reads and sequences with fewer than 2 reads were excluded, and each unique CDR3 nucleotide sequence counted as one clone. Clonality, diversity, richness and V-J gene usage were computed in R 3.5.1. GLIPH2 was used to cluster TCRs based on CDR3 similarity, and OLGA was used to calculate the generation probabilities. Only GLIPH2 clusters with at least four unique TCR clonotypes present in at least three individuals were retained. The public reads were reanalyzed by TCRdb: fastp trimming at Q25, MiXCR alignment, in-frame beta chains only. CDR3 protein duplicates are merged, each entry listing the most common genes and DNA. The V and J calls follow TCRdb's processing rather than the paper's. For this sample the table gives some 8,000 distinct CDR3 sequences, of which 20% to 30% were detected only once. In total, the top ten clones hold 5% to 7% of the sample.

TRB repertoires were amplified from roughly 230-500 ng of genomic DNA extracted from blood. General conclusions and limits of the study: In patients with COVID-19, the usage of TRBV/TRBJ genes was reported to be strongly skewed. Prospective validation of the reported TCR clusters was stated to be required before clinical use. TRB repertoires were found to be highly clonal in active COVID-19, whereas diversity and richness at recovery were found to rise above healthy donor levels. A total of approximately 2,300 exclusive TCR clusters, including approximately 30 low-pGen clusters, were found in the recovered cohort. Blood samples from mildly ill patients during symptoms and early samples from severe cases were scarce. The size of the cohort was considered insufficient for assessing HLA contributions to COVID-19 susceptibility or severity. Specific T cell subsets (CD4+/Treg/CD8+) and sorted SARS-CoV-2-responsive or tetramer+ T cells had not yet been sequenced, and these experiments were ongoing.

The cysteine opens and the phenylalanine closes a CDR3 of 15 amino acids. Only CDR3 DNA is held: 45 bases, read in frame from base 1. CDR1 LGHNA and CDR2 YSLEER are derived from the germline V gene. The V end gives up 0 bases and the J end 7 bases, leaving 8 bases in the junction not matched to a gene. Concerning this clonotype: Its antigen has not been determined. No base-level quality is on record; no much larger clone is a single base apart.

The sequence derives from a human donor who had recovered from COVID-19. This chain is built from TRBV4-3 and TRBJ2-5; 7 nucleotides in the junction match TRBD2. Material for sequencing was blood. The sequenced DNA: TGCGCCAGCAGCCAAGATGGGGGGAGGGCGGGGACCCAGTACTTC. It translates to CASSQDGGRAGTQYF.